This TCR beta chain stems from a study of blood T cells in healthy people across ages. Findings of the study overall: Both higher diversity and more naive CD4+ cells marked long-lived donors when set against aged donors. PBMCs left unsorted prevented a conclusive naive versus antigen-experienced comparison. Across the age range, TCR beta diversity per million T cells fell in a roughly linear way.

A second 7 to 11 cycle PCR used barcoded and J-beta primers. Each CDR3 protein is one row after TCRdb ran MiXCR on the 5' RACE reads. The table records around 1,500,000 distinct CDR3 sequences, approximately 28% of them present only once. Per-sample PBMC isolation yielded at least 7 million cells. The ends lost 6 bases at V and 1 base at J; junction bases unmatched: 4. Looked up from germline, CDR1 is DFQATT and CDR2 is SNEGSKA (reference sequence). The CDR3 sequence is 14 residues long. This clonotype was seen a handful of times. Its antigen is currently unknown. The chain is built from TRBV20-1 and TRBJ2-2; 8 nucleotides line up with TRBD1. What was sequenced was blood. The receptor was isolated from a woman aged 30 to 39 in good health. CDR3 nucleotide sequence: TGCAGTGCCTCCGGGACAGGGAACACCGGGGAGCTGTTTTTT. It yields the protein CSASGTGNTGELFF.